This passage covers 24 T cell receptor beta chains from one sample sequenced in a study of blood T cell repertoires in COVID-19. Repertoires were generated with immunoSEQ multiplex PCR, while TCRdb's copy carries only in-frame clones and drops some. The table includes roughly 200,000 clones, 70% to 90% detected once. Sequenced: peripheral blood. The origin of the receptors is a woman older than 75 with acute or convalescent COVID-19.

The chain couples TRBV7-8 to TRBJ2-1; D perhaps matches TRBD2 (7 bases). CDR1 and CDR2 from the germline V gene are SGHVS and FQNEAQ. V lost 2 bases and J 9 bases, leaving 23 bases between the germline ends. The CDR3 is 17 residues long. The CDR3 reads CASSLIRGTGRVFEQFF. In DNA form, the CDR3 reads TGTGCCAGCAGCTTAATTCGGGGAACAGGGAGGGTGTTTGAGCAGTTCTTC.

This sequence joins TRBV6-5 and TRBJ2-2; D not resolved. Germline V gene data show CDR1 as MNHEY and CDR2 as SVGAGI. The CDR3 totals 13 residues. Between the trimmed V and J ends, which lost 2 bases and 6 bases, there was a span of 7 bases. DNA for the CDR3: TGTGCCAGCAGTTACCTTATTTCCGGGGAGCTGTTTTTT. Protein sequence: CASSYLISGELFF.

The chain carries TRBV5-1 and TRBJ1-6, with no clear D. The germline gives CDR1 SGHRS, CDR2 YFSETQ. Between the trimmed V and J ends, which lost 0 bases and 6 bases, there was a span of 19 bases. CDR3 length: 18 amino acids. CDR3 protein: CASSLGVRVQSSNSPLHF. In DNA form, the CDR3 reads TGCGCCAGCAGCTTGGGGGTCCGGGTACAATCTTCTAATTCACCCCTCCACTTT.

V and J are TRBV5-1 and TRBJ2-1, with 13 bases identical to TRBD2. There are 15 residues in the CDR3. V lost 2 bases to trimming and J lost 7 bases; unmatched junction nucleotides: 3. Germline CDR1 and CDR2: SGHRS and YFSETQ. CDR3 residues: CASSFTSGRENEQFF. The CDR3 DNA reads TGCGCCAGCAGCTTCACTAGCGGGAGGGAGAATGAGCAGTTCTTC.

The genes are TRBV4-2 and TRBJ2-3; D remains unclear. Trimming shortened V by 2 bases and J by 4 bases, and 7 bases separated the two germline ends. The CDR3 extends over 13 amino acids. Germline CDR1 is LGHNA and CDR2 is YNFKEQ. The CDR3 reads CASSQMGSDTQYF. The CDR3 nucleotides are TGTGCCAGCAGCCAAATGGGCTCAGATACGCAGTATTTT.

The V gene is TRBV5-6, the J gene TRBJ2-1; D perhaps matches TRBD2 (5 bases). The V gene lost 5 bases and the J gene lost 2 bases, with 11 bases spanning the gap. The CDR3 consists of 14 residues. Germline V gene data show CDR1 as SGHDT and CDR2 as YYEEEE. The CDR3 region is CASRGGLAYNEQFF. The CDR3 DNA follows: TGTGCCAGCAGGGGCGGGTTGGCCTACAATGAGCAGTTCTTC.

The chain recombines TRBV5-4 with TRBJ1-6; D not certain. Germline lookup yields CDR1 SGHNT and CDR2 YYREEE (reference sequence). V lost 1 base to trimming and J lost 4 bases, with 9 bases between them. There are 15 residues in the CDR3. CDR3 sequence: CASSLRSGYNSPLHF. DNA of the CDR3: TGTGCCAGCAGCTTGCGTTCAGGTTATAATTCACCCCTCCACTTT.

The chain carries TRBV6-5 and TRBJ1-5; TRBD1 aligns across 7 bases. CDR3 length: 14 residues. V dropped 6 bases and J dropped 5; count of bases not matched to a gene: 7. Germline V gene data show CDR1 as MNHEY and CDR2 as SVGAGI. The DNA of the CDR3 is TGTGCCAGCAGACCTGGACAGGTCCATCAGCCCCAGCATTTT. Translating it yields CASRPGQVHQPQHF.

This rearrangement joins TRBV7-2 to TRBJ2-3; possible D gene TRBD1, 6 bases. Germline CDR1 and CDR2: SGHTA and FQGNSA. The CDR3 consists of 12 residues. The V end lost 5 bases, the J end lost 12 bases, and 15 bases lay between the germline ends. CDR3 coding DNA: TGTGCCAGCAGCCTACAGGGAACTATACAGTATTTT. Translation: CASSLQGTIQYF.

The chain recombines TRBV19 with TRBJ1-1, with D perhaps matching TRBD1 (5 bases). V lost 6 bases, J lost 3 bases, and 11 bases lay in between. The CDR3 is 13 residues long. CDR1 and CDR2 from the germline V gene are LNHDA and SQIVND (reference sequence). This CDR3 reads CASRYDSYTEAFF. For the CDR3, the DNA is TGTGCCAGTAGGTATGACAGCTACACTGAAGCTTTCTTT.

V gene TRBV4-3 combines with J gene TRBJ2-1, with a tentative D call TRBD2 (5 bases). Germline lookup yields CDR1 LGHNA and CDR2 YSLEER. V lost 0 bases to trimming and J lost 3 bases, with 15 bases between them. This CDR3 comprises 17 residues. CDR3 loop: CASSQDSARASYNEQFF. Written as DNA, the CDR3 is TGCGCCAGCAGCCAAGACTCAGCGCGGGCCAGCTACAATGAGCAGTTCTTC.

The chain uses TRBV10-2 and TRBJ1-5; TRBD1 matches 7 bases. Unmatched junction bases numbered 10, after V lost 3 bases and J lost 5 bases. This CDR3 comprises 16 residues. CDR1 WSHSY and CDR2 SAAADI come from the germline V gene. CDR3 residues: CASSDRGRGIHQPQHF. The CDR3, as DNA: TGCGCCAGCAGTGACCGGGGCAGGGGGATCCATCAGCCCCAGCATTTT.

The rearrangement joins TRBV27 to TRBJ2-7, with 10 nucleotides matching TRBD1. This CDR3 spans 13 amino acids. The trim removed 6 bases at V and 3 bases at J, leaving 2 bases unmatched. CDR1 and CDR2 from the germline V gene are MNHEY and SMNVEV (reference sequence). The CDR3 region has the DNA TGTGCCAGCAGCCGGGACAGGGGCTACGAGCAGTACTTC. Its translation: CASSRDRGYEQYF.

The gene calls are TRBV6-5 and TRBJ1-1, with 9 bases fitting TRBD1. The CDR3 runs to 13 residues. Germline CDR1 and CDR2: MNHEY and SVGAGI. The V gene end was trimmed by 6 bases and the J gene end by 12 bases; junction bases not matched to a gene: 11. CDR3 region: CASSLPGQGATFF. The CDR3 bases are TGTGCCAGCAGCCTCCCGGGACAGGGTGCGACTTTCTTT.

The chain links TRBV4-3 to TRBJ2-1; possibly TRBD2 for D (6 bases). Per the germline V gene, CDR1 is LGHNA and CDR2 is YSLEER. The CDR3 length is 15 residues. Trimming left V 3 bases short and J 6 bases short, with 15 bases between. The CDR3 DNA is TGCGCCAGCAGCCATGCACCCCGGGACTCCAATGAGCAGTTCTTC. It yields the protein CASSHAPRDSNEQFF.

CDR3 sequence: CASSYSPSSGISGQYF. CDR3 sequence (DNA): TGTGCCAGCAGTTACTCTCCCTCTAGCGGGATTTCGGGGCAGTACTTC. The V and J genes are TRBV6-5 and TRBJ2-7; 9 nucleotides line up with TRBD2. CDR1 MNHEY and CDR2 SVGAGI come from the germline V gene. V gave up 0 bases and J gave up 9 bases; unmatched junction bases: 12. This CDR3 contains 16 residues.

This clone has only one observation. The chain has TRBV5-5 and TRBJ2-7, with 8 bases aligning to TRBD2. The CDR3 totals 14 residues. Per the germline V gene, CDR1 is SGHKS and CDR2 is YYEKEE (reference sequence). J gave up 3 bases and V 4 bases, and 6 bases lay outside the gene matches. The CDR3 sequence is CASSTAGGNYEQYF. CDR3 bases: TGTGCCAGCAGCACCGCGGGGGGAAACTACGAGCAGTACTTC.

The CDR3 reads CASSAGAGTYEQYF. CDR3 nucleotide sequence: TGTGCCAGCAGCGCCGGCGCGGGGACCTACGAGCAGTACTTC. This chain uses TRBV9 with TRBJ2-7; possible D gene TRBD2, 6 bases. The CDR3 sequence is 14 residues long. Germline V gene lookup returns CDR1 SGDLS and CDR2 YYNGEE. V lost 3 bases and J 2 bases, leaving 12 bases between the germline ends.

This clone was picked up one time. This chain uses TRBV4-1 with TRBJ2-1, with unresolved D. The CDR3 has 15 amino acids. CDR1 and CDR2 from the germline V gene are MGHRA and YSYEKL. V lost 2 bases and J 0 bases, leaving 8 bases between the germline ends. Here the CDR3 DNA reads TGCGCCAGCAGCCAACGATTGAGCTCCTACAATGAGCAGTTCTTC. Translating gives CASSQRLSSYNEQFF.

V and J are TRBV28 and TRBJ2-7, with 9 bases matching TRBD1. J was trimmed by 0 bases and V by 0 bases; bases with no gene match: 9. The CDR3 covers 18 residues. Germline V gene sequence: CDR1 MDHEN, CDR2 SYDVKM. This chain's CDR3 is CASSLWGQGFGHSYEQYF. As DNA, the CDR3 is TGTGCCAGCAGTTTATGGGGACAGGGATTCGGGCACTCCTACGAGCAGTACTTC.

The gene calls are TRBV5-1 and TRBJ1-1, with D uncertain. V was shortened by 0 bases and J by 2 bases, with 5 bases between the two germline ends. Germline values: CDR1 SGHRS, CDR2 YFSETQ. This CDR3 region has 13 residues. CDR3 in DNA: TGCGCCAGCAGCTTGGACATAAACACTGAAGCTTTCTTT. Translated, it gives CASSLDINTEAFF.

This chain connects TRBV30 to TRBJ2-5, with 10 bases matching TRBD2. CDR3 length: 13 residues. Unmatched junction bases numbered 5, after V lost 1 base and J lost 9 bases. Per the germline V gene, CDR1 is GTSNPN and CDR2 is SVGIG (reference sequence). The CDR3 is CAWSGGTSGAQYF. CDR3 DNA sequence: TGTGCCTGGAGTGGGGGAACTAGCGGGGCCCAGTACTTC. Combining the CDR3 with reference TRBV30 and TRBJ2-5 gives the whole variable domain SQTIHQWPATLVQPVGSPLSLECTVEGTSNPNLYWYRQAAGRGLQLLFYSVGIGQISSEVPQNLSASRPQDRQFILSSKKLLLSDSGFYLCAWSGGTSGAQYFGPGTRLLVL.

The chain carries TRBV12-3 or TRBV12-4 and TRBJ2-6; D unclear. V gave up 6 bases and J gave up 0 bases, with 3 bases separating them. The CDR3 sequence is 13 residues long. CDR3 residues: CASSISGANVLTF. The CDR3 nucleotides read TGTGCCAGCAGCATCTCTGGGGCCAACGTCCTGACTTTC.

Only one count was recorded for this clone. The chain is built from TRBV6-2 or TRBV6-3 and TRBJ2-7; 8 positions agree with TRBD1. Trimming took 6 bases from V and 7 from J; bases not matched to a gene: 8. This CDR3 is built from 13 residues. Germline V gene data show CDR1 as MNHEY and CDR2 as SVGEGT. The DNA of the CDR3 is TGTGCCAGCAGCAGGGGGCCTATCTGGGAGCAGTACTTC. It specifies CASSRGPIWEQYF.